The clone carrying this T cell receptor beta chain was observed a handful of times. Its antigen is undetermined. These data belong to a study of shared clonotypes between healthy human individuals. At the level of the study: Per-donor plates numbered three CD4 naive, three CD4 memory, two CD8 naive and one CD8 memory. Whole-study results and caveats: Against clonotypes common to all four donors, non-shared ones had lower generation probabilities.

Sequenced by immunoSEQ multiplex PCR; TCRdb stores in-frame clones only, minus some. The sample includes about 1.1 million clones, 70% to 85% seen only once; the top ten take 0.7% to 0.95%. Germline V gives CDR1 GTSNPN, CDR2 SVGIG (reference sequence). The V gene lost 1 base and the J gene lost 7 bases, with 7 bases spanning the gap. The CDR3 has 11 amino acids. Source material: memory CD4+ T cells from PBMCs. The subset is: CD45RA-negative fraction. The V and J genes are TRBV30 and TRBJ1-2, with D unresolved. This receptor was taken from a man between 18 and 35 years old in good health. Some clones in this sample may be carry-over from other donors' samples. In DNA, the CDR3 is TGTGCCTGGAGTGGGTCTGTTGGCTACACCTTC. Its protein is CAWSGSVGYTF.